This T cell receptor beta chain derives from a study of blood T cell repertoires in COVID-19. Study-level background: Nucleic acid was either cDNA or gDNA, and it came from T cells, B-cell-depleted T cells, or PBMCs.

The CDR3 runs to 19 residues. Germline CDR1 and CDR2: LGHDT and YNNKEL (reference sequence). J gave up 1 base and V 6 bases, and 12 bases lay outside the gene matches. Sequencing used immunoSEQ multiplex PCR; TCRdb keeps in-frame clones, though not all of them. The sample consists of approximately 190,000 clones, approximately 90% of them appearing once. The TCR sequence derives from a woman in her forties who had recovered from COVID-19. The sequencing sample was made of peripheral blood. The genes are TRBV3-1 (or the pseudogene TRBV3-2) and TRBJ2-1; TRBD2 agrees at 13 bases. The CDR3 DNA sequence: TGTGCCAGCAGGAAGGGACTAGCGGGATCTGGGGGGTCCTACAATGAGCAGTTCTTC. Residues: CASRKGLAGSGGSYNEQFF.